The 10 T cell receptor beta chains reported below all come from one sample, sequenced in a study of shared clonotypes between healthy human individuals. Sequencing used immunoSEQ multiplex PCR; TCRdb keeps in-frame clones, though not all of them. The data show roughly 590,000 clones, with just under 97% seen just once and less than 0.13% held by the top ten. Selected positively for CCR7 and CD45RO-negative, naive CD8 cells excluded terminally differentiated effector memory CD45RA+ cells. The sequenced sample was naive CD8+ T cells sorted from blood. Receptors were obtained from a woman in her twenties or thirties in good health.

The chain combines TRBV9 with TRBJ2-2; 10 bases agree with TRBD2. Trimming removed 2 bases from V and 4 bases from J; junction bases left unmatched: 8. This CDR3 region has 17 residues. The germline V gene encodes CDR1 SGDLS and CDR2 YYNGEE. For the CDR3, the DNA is TGTGCCAGCAGCGTCGCCCTAGCGGGAGTTCGCACCGGGGAGCTGTTTTTT. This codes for CASSVALAGVRTGELFF.

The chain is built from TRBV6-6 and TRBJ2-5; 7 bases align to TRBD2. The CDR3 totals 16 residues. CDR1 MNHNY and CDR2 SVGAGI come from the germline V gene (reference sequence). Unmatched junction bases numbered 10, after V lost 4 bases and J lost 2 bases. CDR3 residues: CASSFSRAGMQETQYF. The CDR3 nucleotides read TGTGCCAGCAGTTTCTCACGAGCGGGGATGCAAGAGACCCAGTACTTC.

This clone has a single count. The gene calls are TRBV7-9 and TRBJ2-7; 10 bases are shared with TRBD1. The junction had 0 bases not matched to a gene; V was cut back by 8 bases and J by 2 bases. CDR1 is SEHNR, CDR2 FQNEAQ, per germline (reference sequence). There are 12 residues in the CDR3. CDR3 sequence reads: CASGTGAYEQYF. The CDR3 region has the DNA TGTGCCAGCGGGACAGGGGCCTACGAGCAGTACTTC.

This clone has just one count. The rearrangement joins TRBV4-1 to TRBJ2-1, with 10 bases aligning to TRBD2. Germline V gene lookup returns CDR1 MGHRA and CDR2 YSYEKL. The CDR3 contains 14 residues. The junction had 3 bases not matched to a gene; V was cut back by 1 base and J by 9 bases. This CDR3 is CASSQASGRPEQFF. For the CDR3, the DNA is TGCGCCAGCAGCCAAGCTAGCGGGAGACCTGAGCAGTTCTTC.

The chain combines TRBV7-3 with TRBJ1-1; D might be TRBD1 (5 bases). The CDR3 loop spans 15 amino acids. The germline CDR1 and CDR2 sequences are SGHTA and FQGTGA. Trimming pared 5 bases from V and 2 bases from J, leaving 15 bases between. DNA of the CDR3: TGTGCCAGCAGCACAAGCGGGGGAGGAAACACTGAAGCTTTCTTT. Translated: CASSTSGGGNTEAFF.

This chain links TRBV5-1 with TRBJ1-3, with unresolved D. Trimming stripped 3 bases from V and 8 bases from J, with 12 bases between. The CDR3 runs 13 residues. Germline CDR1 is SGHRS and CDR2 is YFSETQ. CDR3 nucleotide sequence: TGCGCCAGCAGCTCAGAAATCCCGGACACCATATATTTT. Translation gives CASSSEIPDTIYF.

The CDR3, as DNA: TGTGCCAGCAGTTTTGGGGGATCCAATCAGCCCCAGCATTTT. Translation gives CASSFGGSNQPQHF. The rearrangement links TRBV25-1 to TRBJ1-5; possible D gene TRBD1, 5 bases. V lost 5 bases, J lost 3 bases, and 11 bases lay in between. Germline V CDR1 and CDR2: MGHDK, SYGVNS. CDR3 length: 14 residues.

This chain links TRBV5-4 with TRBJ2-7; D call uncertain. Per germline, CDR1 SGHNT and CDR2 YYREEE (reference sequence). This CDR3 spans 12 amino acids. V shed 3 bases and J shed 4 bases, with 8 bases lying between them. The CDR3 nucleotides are TGTGCCAGCAGCTCTCAGGAGTACGAGCAGTACTTC. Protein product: CASSSQEYEQYF.

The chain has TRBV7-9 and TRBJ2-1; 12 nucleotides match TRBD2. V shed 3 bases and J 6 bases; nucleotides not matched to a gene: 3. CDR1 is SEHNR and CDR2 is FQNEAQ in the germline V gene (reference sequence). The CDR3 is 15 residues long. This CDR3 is CASSFGLAGSNEQFF. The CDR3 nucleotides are TGTGCCAGCAGCTTCGGACTAGCGGGATCCAATGAGCAGTTCTTC.

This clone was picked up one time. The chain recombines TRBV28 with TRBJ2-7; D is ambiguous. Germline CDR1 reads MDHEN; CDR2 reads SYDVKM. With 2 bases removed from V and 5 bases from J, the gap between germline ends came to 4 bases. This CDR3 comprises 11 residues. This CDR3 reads CASSLSHEQYF. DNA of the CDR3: TGTGCCAGCAGTTTAAGCCACGAGCAGTACTTC.